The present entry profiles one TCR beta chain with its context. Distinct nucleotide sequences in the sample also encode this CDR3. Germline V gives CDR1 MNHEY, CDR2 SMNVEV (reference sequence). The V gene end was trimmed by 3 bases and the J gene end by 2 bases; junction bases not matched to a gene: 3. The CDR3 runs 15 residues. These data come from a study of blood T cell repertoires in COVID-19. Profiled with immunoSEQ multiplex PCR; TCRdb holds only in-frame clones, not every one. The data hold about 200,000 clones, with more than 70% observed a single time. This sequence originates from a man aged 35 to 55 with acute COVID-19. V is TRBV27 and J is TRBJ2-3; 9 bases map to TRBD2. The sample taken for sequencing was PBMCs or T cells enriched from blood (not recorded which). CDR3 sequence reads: CASSLTSGYTDTQYF. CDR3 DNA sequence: TGTGCCAGCAGTTTGACTAGCGGATACACAGATACGCAGTATTTT.